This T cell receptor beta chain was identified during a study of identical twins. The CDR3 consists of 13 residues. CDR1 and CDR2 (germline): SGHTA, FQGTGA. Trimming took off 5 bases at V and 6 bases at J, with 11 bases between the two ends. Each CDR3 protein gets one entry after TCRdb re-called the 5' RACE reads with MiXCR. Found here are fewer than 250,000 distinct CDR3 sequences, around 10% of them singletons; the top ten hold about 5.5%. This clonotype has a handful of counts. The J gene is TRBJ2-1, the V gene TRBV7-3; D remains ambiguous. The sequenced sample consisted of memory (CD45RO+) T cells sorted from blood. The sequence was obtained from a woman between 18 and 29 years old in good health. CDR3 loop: CASSPPSSNEQFF. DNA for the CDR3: TGTGCCAGCAGCCCCCCGTCTTCCAATGAGCAGTTCTTC. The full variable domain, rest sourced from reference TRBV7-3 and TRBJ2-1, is GAGVSQTPSNKVTEKGKYVELRCDPISGHTALYWYRQSLGQGPEFLIYFQGTGAADDSGLPNDRFFAVRPEGSVSTLKIQRTERGDSAVYLCASSPPSSNEQFFGPGTRLTVL.